These 19 T cell receptor beta chains were sequenced from one sample in a study of identical twins. TCRdb used MiXCR to reprocess the 5' RACE reads, holding one entry per CDR3 protein. The sample includes about 730,000 distinct CDR3 sequences, roughly 20% seen only once; the top ten take roughly 4%. The same specimen was also included in a second study, on T cells expressing NK-cell markers.

Sequences were obtained from PBMCs. The receptors stem from a woman between 18 and 30 years old in good health.

Turning to this clonotype: One junction end does not reproduce the germline sequence, and a read error may be involved. In nucleotides, the CDR3 is TGTACCATCAGTCCAAAGGACAGGGTAGAGACCCAGTACTTC. Protein product: CTISPKDRVETQYF. V usage is TRBV10-3 and J usage is TRBJ2-5; 8 bases fit TRBD1. CDR1 and CDR2 from the germline V gene are ENHRY and SYGVKD. This CDR3 has 14 residues.

This sequence joins TRBV14 and TRBJ2-5, with TRBD2 as a possible D gene (5 bases). Germline lookup yields CDR1 SGHDN and CDR2 FVKESK. Trimming shortened V by 2 bases and J by 5 bases, and 15 bases separated the two germline ends. This CDR3 contains 15 residues. CDR3 sequence (DNA): TGTGCCAGCAGCCAAAGTCGGGGTCTAGGTGAGACCCAGTACTTC. It encodes CASSQSRGLGETQYF.

This clonotype was detected many times. The chain joins TRBV20-1 to TRBJ2-5; maybe TRBD1 (5 bases). Per germline, CDR1 DFQATT and CDR2 SNEGSKA (reference sequence). V lost 2 bases to trimming and J lost 5 bases, with 9 bases between them. CDR3 size: 12 residues. CDR3 in amino acids: CSARYRMETQYF. Here the CDR3 DNA reads TGCAGTGCTAGATACAGGATGGAGACCCAGTACTTC.

This chain uses TRBV13 with TRBJ2-1, with unresolved D. V lost 8 bases to trimming and J lost 10 bases, with 15 bases between them. Germline assignment: CDR1 PRHDT and CDR2 FYEKMQ (reference sequence). The CDR3 runs 12 residues. The CDR3 DNA sequence: TGTGCCAGCTCCTCCCCGGGCGAAGAGCAGTTCTTC. Translating gives CASSSPGEEQFF.

This clonotype appeared once. J is TRBJ2-3 and V is TRBV5-1, with a possible D match to TRBD2 (5 bases). V was trimmed by 6 bases and J by 1 base, leaving 9 bases between them. Germline assignment: CDR1 SGHRS and CDR2 YFSETQ. This CDR3 has 13 amino acids. CDR3 residues: CASTGGRTDTQYF. The CDR3 nucleotides read TGCGCCAGCACCGGCGGGCGCACAGATACGCAGTATTTT.

This clonotype was seen many times. In DNA, the CDR3 is TGCGCCAGCGGAGAGCAAGGGACGGGGAACACTGAAGCTTTCTTT. Translation gives CASGEQGTGNTEAFF. This chain connects TRBV5-1 to TRBJ1-1; tentative D call: TRBD1 (5 bases). The CDR3 spans 15 residues. Germline V gene data show CDR1 as SGHRS and CDR2 as YFSETQ. The V end was cut by 7 bases, the J end by 1 base, with 17 bases between. Full variable domain (rest looked up from reference TRBV5-1 and TRBJ1-1): KAGVTQTPRYLIKTRGQQVTLSCSPISGHRSVSWYQQTPGQGLQFLFEYFSETQRNKGNFPGRFSGRQFSNSRSEMNVSTLELGDSALYLCASGEQGTGNTEAFFGQGTRLTVV.

This chain connects TRBV20-1 to TRBJ2-4, with D maybe TRBD1 (5 bases). The CDR3 is 14 residues long. The V gene lost 7 bases and the J gene lost 0 bases, with 13 bases spanning the gap. Germline V gene data show CDR1 as DFQATT and CDR2 as SNEGSKA (reference sequence). CDR3 sequence (DNA): TGCAGTGGTTCAGGGCAACTAGCCAAAAACATTCAGTACTTC. Protein sequence: CSGSGQLAKNIQYF.

This clonotype occurred a few times. The chain is built from TRBV7-2 and TRBJ2-7; the match to TRBD2 covers 11 bases. This CDR3 has 16 residues. Losses at the gene ends were 8 bases for V and 0 bases for J; bases not matched to a gene: 9. CDR1 is SGHTA and CDR2 is FQGNSA in the germline V gene. The CDR3 spells CASRRTSGLSSYEQYF. The CDR3 DNA reads as TGTGCCAGCCGCCGGACTAGCGGGCTGAGCTCCTACGAGCAGTACTTC.

The genes are TRBV5-1 and TRBJ2-5, with a possible D match to TRBD2 (5 bases). This CDR3 region has 14 residues. V lost 0 bases and J lost 4, with 10 bases in between. The germline V gene encodes CDR1 SGHRS and CDR2 YFSETQ. CDR3 bases: TGCGCCAGCAGCTTGGTGTCTAGCAGAGAGACCCAGTACTTC. It yields the protein CASSLVSSRETQYF.

This clonotype occurred a few times. This rearrangement joins TRBV20-1 to TRBJ2-1; D possibly uses TRBD1 or TRBD2 (5 bases each). Germline-derived CDR1 and CDR2 are DFQATT and SNEGSKA (reference sequence). The CDR3 consists of 14 residues. CDR3 coding DNA: TGCAGCATACCAGCCGGACACGGGGACAATGAGCAGTTCTTC. It encodes CSIPAGHGDNEQFF.

The table lists this clonotype with many counts. The chain is built from TRBV15 and TRBJ2-1; 8 bases match TRBD2. The ends lost 4 bases at V and 6 bases at J; junction bases unmatched: 5. Per germline, CDR1 LNHNV and CDR2 YYDKDF (reference sequence). CDR3 length equals 14 residues. The CDR3 region has the DNA TGTGCCACCAGCACAAGGCGGGGGGCCAATGAGCAGTTCTTC. This translates into CATSTRRGANEQFF.

In this sample, this clonotype turned up a few times. V usage is TRBV2 and J usage is TRBJ1-2, with unresolved D. In germline, CDR1 is SNHLY, CDR2 FYNNEI. V lost 10 bases, J lost 4 bases, and 16 bases lay in between. The CDR3 sequence is 13 residues long. The CDR3 spells CATGEGYRYGYTF. The DNA for the CDR3 is TGTGCCACCGGCGAGGGATACCGCTATGGCTACACCTTC.

There are a few counts of this clonotype. The chain recombines TRBV7-2 with TRBJ1-5; D is perhaps TRBD1 (6 bases). The CDR3 runs to 15 residues. Germline V gene sequence: CDR1 SGHTA, CDR2 FQGNSA. The V gene lost 5 bases and the J gene lost 5 bases, with 16 bases spanning the gap. Written as DNA, the CDR3 is TGTGCCAGCAGCCTATTCGGGACACTTGATCAGCCCCAGCATTTT. This encodes CASSLFGTLDQPQHF.

The chain has TRBV12-3 or TRBV12-4 and TRBJ2-5; the D gene could be TRBD1 or TRBD2 (6 bases each). The length of the CDR3 is 15 residues. Trimming took off 7 bases at V and 5 bases at J, with 20 bases between the two ends. CDR3 loop: CASTRGGTLLETQYF. The CDR3 region has the DNA TGTGCCAGCACCCGAGGGGGGACTCTACTTGAGACCCAGTACTTC.

In this sample, this clonotype turned up a few times. This chain links TRBV6-2 or TRBV6-3 with TRBJ2-1; TRBD2 agrees at 12 bases. V lost 9 bases, J lost 8 bases, and 5 bases stayed unmatched. The CDR3 extends over 13 amino acids. Germline lookup yields CDR1 MNHEY and CDR2 SVGEGT. The CDR3 DNA reads as TGTGCCAGTACTAGCGGGAGGAGGGATGAGCAGTTCTTC. It specifies CASTSGRRDEQFF.

This clonotype has a count of ten or more. The rearrangement joins TRBV11-3 to TRBJ2-5; D is ambiguous. V shed 3 bases and J shed 0 bases, with 5 bases lying between them. The CDR3 extends over 13 amino acids. The germline V gene encodes CDR1 SGHNT and CDR2 YENEEA. The DNA for the CDR3 is TGTGCCAGCAGCTTTCCGAACCAAGAGACCCAGTACTTC. It translates to CASSFPNQETQYF. Based on the CDR3 plus reference TRBV11-3 and TRBJ2-5, the full variable domain is EAGVVQSPRYKIIEKKQPVAFWCNPISGHNTLYWYLQNLGQGPELLIRYENEEAVDDSQLPKDRFSAERLKGVDSTLKIQPAELGDSAVYLCASSFPNQETQYFGPGTRLLVL.

This clonotype was observed a few times. The rearrangement links TRBV27 to TRBJ2-7; tentatively, D is TRBD2 (6 bases). V gave up 7 bases and J gave up 6 bases, with 13 bases separating them. In germline, CDR1 is MNHEY, CDR2 SMNVEV (reference sequence). The CDR3 is 12 amino acids. The CDR3 DNA reads TGTGCCAGCACTATCCTGGGAGGCGAGCAGTACTTC. Protein: CASTILGGEQYF.

This clonotype was seen more than once but under ten times. The CDR3 loop reads CASSYDTSYNEQFF. CDR3 coding DNA: TGCGCCAGCAGCTACGACACCTCCTACAATGAGCAGTTCTTC. The V call is TRBV5-1, the J call TRBJ2-1; D gene unclear. Per germline, CDR1 SGHRS and CDR2 YFSETQ. The CDR3 consists of 14 residues. The V gene lost 3 bases and the J gene lost 0 bases, with 7 bases spanning the gap.

V usage is TRBV29-1 and J usage is TRBJ2-5; 7 nucleotides match TRBD2. Germline V gene sequence: CDR1 SQVTM, CDR2 ANQGSEA. This CDR3 contains 17 residues. The ends lost 5 bases at V and 3 bases at J; junction bases unmatched: 18. CDR3 coding DNA: TGCAGCGTTCATGGAAGGGCGGGAGCAGGGACGAAAGAGACCCAGTACTTC. This gives the protein CSVHGRAGAGTKETQYF.